The rows below give T cell receptor beta chains drawn from one sample of a study of blood T cell repertoires in COVID-19. This table comes from immunoSEQ multiplex PCR, and its TCRdb copy is limited to in-frame clones, with some not included. The data contain tens of thousands of clones, 87% of them singletons. Sequenced material: peripheral blood. Receptors originate from a man over 45 with active COVID-19. The CDR3 runs from the conserved cysteine through the conserved F or W. The D gene is left open where the match is weak. Some rows mark clone size as missing; the rest say once, few, many or name a class of expanded clone.

v_gene	j_gene	d_gene	abundance	CDR3aa	CDR3nt
TRBV4-1	TRBJ1-6	TRBD1	-	CASSQAVQGNSPLHF	TGCGCCAGCAGCCAAGCCGTACAGGGGAATTCACCCCTCCACTTT
TRBV18	TRBJ1-5	-	-	CASSLLQGSNQPQHF	TGTGCCAGCTCACTACTACAGGGTAGCAATCAGCCCCAGCATTTT
TRBV7-2	TRBJ2-7	-	-	CASSLARTTYEQYF	TGTGCCAGCAGCTTAGCGAGGACTACTTACGAGCAGTACTTC
TRBV7-2	TRBJ2-5	TRBD2	-	CASSNPGREGQETQYF	TGTGCCAGCAGCAATCCAGGGCGGGAGGGGCAAGAGACCCAGTACTTC
TRBV15	TRBJ1-2	-	-	CATSRGSTNYGYTF	TGTGCCACCAGCAGAGGGAGTACTAACTATGGCTACACCTTC
TRBV7-2	TRBJ2-7	-	-	CASSRTDRRYEQYF	TGTGCCAGCAGCCGCACAGACAGGCGATACGAGCAGTACTTC
TRBV7-2	TRBJ2-3	-	-	CASSALPGTGDTQYF	TGTGCCAGCAGCGCCCTCCCGGGAACGGGTGATACGCAGTATTTT
TRBV28	TRBJ1-2	-	-	CASSGDSGQANYGYTF	TGTGCCAGCAGTGGAGACTCGGGACAAGCGAACTATGGCTACACCTTC
TRBV4-3	TRBJ2-6	-	-	CASSQNRGSDSLAGANVLTF	TGCGCCAGCAGCCAAAATAGAGGGTCGGACAGTTTAGCTGGGGCCAACGTCCTGACTTTC
TRBV28	TRBJ1-2	-	-	CASSSPGRVGYTF	TGTGCCAGCAGTTCCCCTGGCAGGGTGGGCTACACCTTC
TRBV24-1	TRBJ2-3	-	-	CATSDWVKQVSTDTQYF	TGTGCCACCAGTGATTGGGTCAAACAGGTGTCCACAGATACGCAGTATTTT
TRBV14	TRBJ2-3	-	-	CASSQELGADTQYF	TGTGCCAGCAGCCAAGAACTAGGTGCAGATACGCAGTATTTT
TRBV27	TRBJ2-7	TRBD2	once	CASSSSGLATPYEQYF	TGTGCCAGCAGTTCCTCGGGACTAGCGACCCCCTACGAGCAGTACTTC
TRBV28	TRBJ2-7	-	-	CASSPDRGLAGDVEQYF	TGTGCCAGCAGTCCCGACAGGGGGCTAGCGGGAGATGTGGAGCAGTACTTC
TRBV6-2/TRBV6-3	TRBJ2-2	TRBD1	-	CASSYSQDRGPGELFF	TGTGCCAGCAGTTACAGTCAGGACAGGGGGCCCGGGGAGCTGTTTTTT
TRBV5-4	TRBJ2-7	-	-	CASSLGQSVEQYF	TGTGCCAGCAGCTTGGGACAGTCGGTCGAGCAGTACTTC
TRBV7-9	TRBJ2-3	-	-	CASSLAAGGPDTQYF	TGTGCCAGCAGCTTAGCGGCAGGGGGGCCAGATACGCAGTATTTT
TRBV5-5	TRBJ1-3	-	-	CASRETGPLAAGNTIYF	TGTGCCAGCAGGGAGACAGGTCCGCTTGCGGCTGGAAACACCATATATTTT
TRBV9	TRBJ2-1	TRBD2	-	CASSGTSRNEQFF	TGTGCCAGTAGCGGGACTTCCCGCAATGAGCAGTTCTTC
TRBV28	TRBJ1-5	TRBD1	-	CASTRGQVQPQHF	TGTGCCAGCACTAGGGGACAGGTTCAGCCCCAGCATTTT
TRBV12-3/TRBV12-4	TRBJ1-2	TRBD1	-	CASSPDRGYGYTF	TGTGCCAGCAGCCCGGACAGGGGATATGGCTACACCTTC
TRBV13	TRBJ2-7	TRBD2	once	CASSWGLAGAPSSYEQYF	TGTGCCAGCAGCTGGGGACTAGCGGGGGCCCCAAGCTCCTACGAGCAGTACTTC
TRBV6-4	TRBJ2-3	TRBD1	-	CASSSGGSGTDTQYF	TGTGCCAGCAGTTCAGGGGGTTCTGGCACAGATACGCAGTATTTT
TRBV28	TRBJ2-7	TRBD2	-	CASSVSGSSYEQYF	TGTGCCAGCAGCGTGAGCGGGAGCAGCTACGAGCAGTACTTC
TRBV5-1	TRBJ2-1	TRBD2	medium-sized	CASTRGGSSYNEQFF	TGCGCCAGCACCCGCGGGGGGAGCTCCTACAATGAGCAGTTCTTC
TRBV5-6	TRBJ2-7	TRBD1	-	CASSSTGTGAYEQYF	TGTGCCAGCAGCTCGACCGGGACAGGGGCCTACGAGCAGTACTTC
TRBV18	TRBJ2-2	-	-	CASSLRVTGELFF	TGTGCCAGCTCACTACGGGTTACCGGGGAGCTGTTTTTT
TRBV6-5	TRBJ1-6	-	-	CASTGLYHSPLHF	TGTGCCAGCACGGGACTTTACCATTCACCCCTCCACTTT
TRBV4-1	TRBJ2-1	TRBD1	-	CASSQEFSGGRFFSGEQFF	TGCGCCAGCAGCCAAGAGTTTTCAGGGGGTCGGTTCTTTTCTGGTGAGCAGTTCTTC
TRBV4-2	TRBJ2-5	TRBD2	-	CASSQGRLAEYQETQYF	TGTGCCAGCAGCCAAGGAAGACTAGCTGAGTACCAAGAGACCCAGTACTTC
TRBV7-9	TRBJ1-3	-	-	CASSHPGSGNTIYF	TGTGCCAGCAGCCACCCAGGGTCTGGAAACACCATATATTTT
TRBV6-4	TRBJ2-3	-	-	CASSDPASRSTDTQYF	TGTGCCAGCAGTGACCCGGCCTCGAGGAGCACAGATACGCAGTATTTT
TRBV18	TRBJ2-2	-	few	CASSPRSPGQNTGELFF	TGTGCCAGCTCACCTCGAAGCCCGGGACAGAACACCGGGGAGCTGTTTTTT
TRBV7-4	TRBJ1-6	-	-	CASSRGGGSSYNSPLHF	TGTGCCAGCAGCCGGGGCGGGGGGAGCTCCTATAATTCACCCCTCCACTTT
TRBV10-3	TRBJ1-2	-	-	CAIRGGVGTDYGYTF	TGTGCCATCCGAGGAGGGGTAGGCACCGACTATGGCTACACCTTC
TRBV29-1	TRBJ2-2	TRBD2	-	CSVRTSGNTGELFF	TGCAGCGTTCGGACTAGCGGGAACACCGGGGAGCTGTTTTTT
TRBV21-1	TRBJ2-6	-	-	CASSLRGSSGANVLTF	TGTGCCAGCAGCCTCCGAGGGAGCTCTGGGGCCAACGTCCTGACTTTC
TRBV7-9	TRBJ1-4	TRBD1	-	CASSLEDRDPDEKLFF	TGTGCCAGCAGCTTGGAAGACAGGGATCCGGATGAAAAACTGTTTTTT
TRBV7-6	TRBJ1-1	-	-	CASSFIAGMDTEAFF	TGTGCCAGCAGCTTTATCGCGGGTATGGACACTGAAGCTTTCTTT
TRBV28	TRBJ1-1	-	few	CASSGRTFKAFF	TGTGCCAGCAGTGGGCGAACCTTCAAAGCTTTCTTT
TRBV7-9	TRBJ2-2	-	-	CASSLASVGVHTGELFF	TGTGCCAGCAGCTTAGCCTCTGTGGGAGTCCACACCGGGGAGCTGTTTTTT
TRBV6-5	TRBJ2-1	-	-	CASTGTPHNEQFF	TGTGCCAGCACCGGGACACCTCACAATGAGCAGTTCTTC
TRBV5-6	TRBJ2-2	TRBD2	few	CASSLFAGVSNTGELFF	TGTGCCAGCAGCTTGTTTGCGGGAGTTTCGAACACCGGGGAGCTGTTTTTT
TRBV7-2	TRBJ2-5	-	-	CASSFGLPGRETQYF	TGTGCCAGCAGCTTCGGACTCCCCGGCAGAGAGACCCAGTACTTC
TRBV4-3	TRBJ1-1	-	-	CASSQGGGRTEAFF	TGCGCCAGCAGCCAAGGAGGGGGTCGCACTGAAGCTTTCTTT
TRBV7-9	TRBJ2-5	TRBD2	once	CASSSTSGTETQYF	TGTGCCAGCAGCTCGACTAGCGGGACAGAGACCCAGTACTTC
TRBV5-1	TRBJ1-4	-	-	CASSPGQNSLPNEKLFF	TGCGCCAGCAGCCCGGGACAAAATTCCCTCCCTAATGAAAAACTGTTTTTT
TRBV6-5	TRBJ2-5	TRBD1	-	CASSRDRGLPETQYF	TGTGCCAGCAGCCGGGACAGGGGGCTCCCAGAGACCCAGTACTTC
TRBV4-2	TRBJ2-6	-	-	CASSQESSPGANVLTF	TGTGCCAGCAGCCAAGAAAGCTCTCCTGGGGCCAACGTCCTGACTTTC
TRBV6-6	TRBJ1-4	TRBD1	-	CASSGTGVNEKLFF	TGTGCCAGCAGTGGGACAGGGGTGAACGAAAAACTGTTTTTT
TRBV15	TRBJ2-7	TRBD2	-	CATSRPGLAGTYEQYF	TGTGCCACCAGCAGACCCGGACTAGCGGGAACCTACGAGCAGTACTTC
TRBV9	TRBJ2-2	TRBD2	-	CASSVEVAGVWVDTGELFF	TGTGCCAGCAGCGTAGAGGTAGCGGGAGTGTGGGTTGACACCGGGGAGCTGTTTTTT
TRBV7-2	TRBJ2-7	-	-	CASSLDPQSYEQYF	TGTGCCAGCAGCTTAGATCCCCAATCCTACGAGCAGTACTTC
TRBV7-3	TRBJ1-2	TRBD1	once	CASSLIRDRGHGYTF	TGTGCCAGCAGTCTTATTCGGGACAGGGGACATGGCTACACCTTC